These 23 T cell receptor beta chains came from one sample sequenced in a study of shared clonotypes between healthy human individuals. TCRdb's copy holds only in-frame clones and misses some; the assay was immunoSEQ multiplex PCR. The profile shows 2 million to 2.5 million clones, approximately 93% of them singletons. Material for sequencing was naive CD4+ T cells from PBMCs. Subset specified: CD45RA+ positively selected. The receptors were sampled from a man younger than 35 in good health. Some clones in this sample may be carry-over from other donors' samples.

This clone has only one observation. The V call is TRBV2, the J call TRBJ2-1; 8 nucleotides line up with TRBD2. Germline values: CDR1 SNHLY, CDR2 FYNNEI. With 6 bases clipped from V and 2 bases from J, the junction kept 3 bases outside the gene matches. The CDR3 length is 14 residues. CDR3 sequence reads: CASSLAGAYNEQFF. For the CDR3, the DNA is TGTGCCAGCAGCCTAGCGGGTGCCTACAATGAGCAGTTCTTC.

This chain joins TRBV19 and TRBJ2-6; the match to TRBD2 covers 7 bases. The CDR3 is 20 amino acids. V shed 4 bases and J 1 base; nucleotides not matched to a gene: 16. Germline V CDR1 and CDR2: LNHDA, SQIVND (reference sequence). Written as DNA, the CDR3 is TGTGCCAGTAGTACCAAACGACTAGCTGAAGAGAGTTCTGGGGCCAACGTCCTGACTTTC. It yields the protein CASSTKRLAEESSGANVLTF.

The chain uses TRBV19 and TRBJ1-5, with TRBD1 identical over 7 bases. The CDR3 extends over 13 amino acids. CDR1 is LNHDA, CDR2 SQIVND, per germline (reference sequence). Germline trimming cut 5 bases from V and 7 bases from J; bases unmatched to any gene: 5. CDR3 protein: CASSETQGQPQHF. Written as DNA, the CDR3 is TGTGCCAGTAGTGAAACACAGGGGCAGCCCCAGCATTTT. Full variable domain (missing parts from reference TRBV19 and TRBJ1-5): DGGITQSPKYLFRKEGQNVTLSCEQNLNHDAMYWYRQDPGQGLRLIYYSQIVNDFQKGDIAEGYSVSREKKESFPLTVTSAQKNPTAFYLCASSETQGQPQHFGDGTRLSIL.

This sequence joins TRBV9 and TRBJ2-3, with a weak D call TRBD1 (6 bases). CDR1 is SGDLS, CDR2 YYNGEE, per germline. The CDR3 runs to 14 residues. V shed 2 bases and J shed 6 bases, with 13 bases lying between them. CDR3 protein: CASSVLSQGDTQYF. The CDR3 bases are TGTGCCAGCAGCGTTTTGAGCCAGGGGGATACGCAGTATTTT.

The chain joins TRBV6-1 to TRBJ1-5, with D tentatively TRBD1 (5 bases). The germline CDR1 and CDR2 sequences are MNHNS and SASEGT. V lost 10 bases and J lost 2, with 15 bases in between. There are 14 residues in the CDR3. The CDR3 loop reads CAISAGTGNQPQHF. The CDR3 nucleotides read TGTGCCATATCAGCAGGGACGGGCAATCAGCCCCAGCATTTT.

The chain couples TRBV11-2 to TRBJ2-1, with 9 bases identical to TRBD1. CDR3 length: 17 amino acids. With 1 base clipped from V and 0 bases from J, the junction kept 4 bases outside the gene matches. From germline, CDR1 is SGHAT and CDR2 FQNNGV. The CDR3: CASSLGTGAFSYNEQFF. The CDR3 nucleotides are TGTGCCAGCAGCTTAGGGACAGGGGCCTTCTCCTACAATGAGCAGTTCTTC.

V usage is TRBV2 and J usage is TRBJ2-7; D may be TRBD1 (6 bases). V was shortened by 0 bases and J by 5 bases, with 14 bases between the two germline ends. Looked up from germline, CDR1 is SNHLY and CDR2 is FYNNEI. The CDR3 has 15 residues. The CDR3 is CASSEAPRGKDEQYF. The CDR3 bases are TGTGCCAGCAGTGAAGCGCCCAGGGGTAAGGACGAGCAGTACTTC.

The chain carries TRBV7-9 and TRBJ2-7; TRBD2 matches at 8 bases. Germline V gene data show CDR1 as SEHNR and CDR2 as FQNEAQ (reference sequence). The junction had 15 bases not matched to a gene; V was cut back by 10 bases and J by 4 bases. This CDR3 spans 15 amino acids. The CDR3 DNA reads as TGTGCCACAGGTTCCCAAGCGGGGGTGGGGTACGAGCAGTACTTC. Encoded protein: CATGSQAGVGYEQYF. The entire variable domain, with the rest obtained from reference TRBV7-9 and TRBJ2-7, is as follows: DTGVSQNPRHKITKRGQNVTFRCDPISEHNRLYWYRQTLGQGPEFLTYFQNEAQLEKSRLLSDRFSAERPKGSFSTLEIQRTEQGDSAMYLCATGSQAGVGYEQYFGPGTRLTVT.

CDR3 region: CASSPRGTSGIGNTGELFF. CDR3 in DNA: TGTGCCAGCAGCCCCAGGGGGACTAGCGGGATAGGGAACACCGGGGAGCTGTTTTTT. J is TRBJ2-2 and V is TRBV9, with 13 bases identical to TRBD2. The ends lost 4 bases at V and 1 base at J; junction bases unmatched: 10. The CDR3 has 19 amino acids. Germline lookup yields CDR1 SGDLS and CDR2 YYNGEE. Filled out from reference TRBV9 and TRBJ2-2, the complete variable domain reads DSGVTQTPKHLITATGQRVTLRCSPRSGDLSVYWYQQSLDQGLQFLIQYYNGEERAKGNILERFSAQQFPDLHSELNLSSLELGDSALYFCASSPRGTSGIGNTGELFFGEGSRLTVL.

The V call is TRBV7-8, the J call TRBJ2-7; perhaps D is TRBD1 or TRBD2 (5 bases each). The ends were cut back, 6 bases at V and 7 bases at J, with 22 bases in the middle. Germline CDR1 reads SGHVS; CDR2 reads FQNEAQ. The CDR3 contains 15 residues. CDR3 protein: CASSPPGPVAGEQYF. The CDR3 nucleotides are TGTGCCAGCAGTCCACCGGGGCCAGTAGCTGGGGAGCAGTACTTC.

The V and J genes are TRBV19 and TRBJ2-2; D might be TRBD2 (5 bases). CDR1 and CDR2 (germline): LNHDA, SQIVND (reference sequence). CDR3 length: 15 amino acids. V gave up 0 bases and J gave up 4 bases, with 9 bases separating them. CDR3 nucleotides: TGTGCCAGTAGTATAGAGGGAGTTGGCACCGGGGAGCTGTTTTTT. Protein: CASSIEGVGTGELFF.

The chain recombines TRBV18 with TRBJ2-7; D is perhaps TRBD2 (5 bases). In germline, CDR1 is KGHSH, CDR2 LQKENI. This CDR3 comprises 15 residues. V was pared by 3 bases and J by 7 bases, with 19 bases between. The DNA of the CDR3 is TGTGCCAGCTCACCTATTGGGCTTGGACGGAGGGAGCAGTACTTC. Protein: CASSPIGLGRREQYF. Full variable domain (remainder filled in from reference TRBV18 and TRBJ2-7): NAGVMQNPRHLVRRRGQEARLRCSPMKGHSHVYWYRQLPEEGLKFMVYLQKENIIDESGMPKERFSAEFPKEGPSILRIQQVVRGDSAAYFCASSPIGLGRREQYFGPGTRLTVT.

The rearrangement links TRBV30 to TRBJ2-7; 10 nucleotides agree with TRBD2. V was pared by 5 bases and J by 5 bases, with 12 bases of the junction left unmatched. CDR1 and CDR2 (germline): GTSNPN, SVGIG (reference sequence). CDR3 length: 15 amino acids. The CDR3 DNA reads TGTGCCTGGTCCGCTGGAGCGGGAGGGAGCGACGAGCAGTACTTC. Its protein product is CAWSAGAGGSDEQYF.

The chain couples TRBV7-2 to TRBJ2-2; 8 nucleotides line up with TRBD2. CDR3 length: 16 residues. CDR1 SGHTA and CDR2 FQGNSA come from the germline V gene. Unmatched junction bases numbered 10, after V lost 6 bases and J lost 4 bases. The CDR3 spells CASSPPNGRATGELFF. Here the CDR3 DNA reads TGTGCCAGCAGTCCCCCTAACGGGAGGGCCACCGGGGAGCTGTTTTTT.

The chain employs TRBV15 and TRBJ1-4; maybe TRBD1 (5 bases). The germline V and J ends were trimmed by 4 bases and 8 bases, with 8 bases remaining between them. Germline loops: CDR1 LNHNV, CDR2 YYDKDF (reference sequence). This CDR3 has 12 amino acids. The CDR3 is CATSNRGEKLFF. CDR3 in DNA: TGTGCCACCAGCAACCGGGGCGAAAAACTGTTTTTT.

CDR3 sequence reads: CASSLTTGAPNNEQFF. DNA of the CDR3: TGTGCCAGCAGCTTGACTACCGGTGCCCCCAACAATGAGCAGTTCTTC. The genes are TRBV5-4 and TRBJ2-1; D is undetermined. The CDR3 is made up of 16 amino acids. Between the trimmed V and J ends, which lost 1 base and 5 bases, there was a span of 16 bases. CDR1 is SGHNT and CDR2 is YYREEE in the germline V gene (reference sequence).

This clone is a singleton in its sample. This chain connects TRBV12-5 to TRBJ2-3; tentatively, D is TRBD2 (5 bases). CDR1 LGHNT and CDR2 FRNRAP come from the germline V gene. There are 14 residues in the CDR3. V was pared by 5 bases and J by 3 bases, with 12 bases between. Here the CDR3 DNA reads TGTGCTAGTGGTCTCGGACTGATTACAGATACGCAGTATTTT. Amino acids: CASGLGLITDTQYF.

This sequence joins TRBV12-5 and TRBJ1-4, with a tentative D call TRBD1 (5 bases). Between the trimmed V and J ends, which lost 0 bases and 7 bases, there was a span of 9 bases. CDR3 length: 14 amino acids. CDR1 and CDR2 from the germline V gene are LGHNT and FRNRAP. The CDR3 is CASGLVVGGEKLFF. CDR3 in DNA: TGTGCTAGTGGTTTGGTGGTGGGGGGTGAAAAACTGTTTTTT.

The rearrangement links TRBV19 to TRBJ2-7; D is possibly TRBD1 (5 bases). Germline loops: CDR1 LNHDA, CDR2 SQIVND (reference sequence). CDR3 length: 15 residues. V was shortened by 5 bases and J by 3 bases, with 17 bases between the two germline ends. This chain's CDR3 is CASSFQGVGYYEQYF. Written as DNA, the CDR3 is TGTGCCAGTAGTTTCCAGGGTGTCGGCTACTACGAGCAGTACTTC.

DNA for the CDR3: TGCGCCAGCAGCCAAGTTACAGGAGGGGACAGGGGGATTGGCGAGCAGTACTTC. It encodes CASSQVTGGDRGIGEQYF. The chain joins TRBV4-3 to TRBJ2-7; 11 bases are shared with TRBD1. The CDR3 has 18 amino acids. CDR1 is LGHNA and CDR2 is YSLEER in the germline V gene. The junction had 14 bases not matched to a gene; V was cut back by 1 base and J by 6 bases.

The genes are TRBV25-1 and TRBJ1-2; 10 bases are a match to TRBD1. The trim removed 2 bases at V and 3 bases at J, leaving 9 bases unmatched. Germline loops: CDR1 MGHDK, CDR2 SYGVNS. This CDR3 contains 17 residues. The CDR3 sequence is CASSEGGQGMLDYGYTF. The CDR3 bases are TGTGCCAGCAGTGAAGGGGGACAGGGGATGTTGGACTATGGCTACACCTTC.

The rearrangement links TRBV5-1 to TRBJ1-1, with D perhaps matching TRBD1 (6 bases). The germline CDR1 and CDR2 sequences are SGHRS and YFSETQ. V gave up 2 bases and J gave up 0 bases, with 14 bases separating them. The CDR3 totals 16 residues. The CDR3 region has the DNA TGCGCCAGCAGCTTAGGGGGAACCCGTATGAACACTGAAGCTTTCTTT. It codes for CASSLGGTRMNTEAFF.

The CDR3 protein is CASSPLRGYNEQFF. The CDR3 DNA follows: TGTGCCAGCAGTCCGCTGCGGGGGTACAATGAGCAGTTCTTC. The rearrangement links TRBV6-1 to TRBJ2-1; 7 bases are shared with TRBD2. V trimming: 5 bases; J trimming: 4 bases; junction bases outside the gene matches: 5. The germline CDR1 and CDR2 sequences are MNHNS and SASEGT. The CDR3 has 14 residues.